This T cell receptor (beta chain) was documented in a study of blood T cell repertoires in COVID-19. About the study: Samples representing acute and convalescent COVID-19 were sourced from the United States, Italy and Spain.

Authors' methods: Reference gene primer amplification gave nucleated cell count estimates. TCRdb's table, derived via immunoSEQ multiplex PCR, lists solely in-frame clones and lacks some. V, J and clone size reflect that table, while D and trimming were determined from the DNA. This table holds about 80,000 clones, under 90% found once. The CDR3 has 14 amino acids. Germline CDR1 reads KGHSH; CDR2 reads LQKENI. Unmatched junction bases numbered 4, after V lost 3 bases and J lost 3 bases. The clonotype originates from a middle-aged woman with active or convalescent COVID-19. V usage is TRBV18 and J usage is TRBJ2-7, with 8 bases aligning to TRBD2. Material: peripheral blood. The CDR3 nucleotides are TGTGCCAGCTCACCGGGACTAGGTTACTACGAGCAGTACTTC. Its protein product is CASSPGLGYYEQYF.